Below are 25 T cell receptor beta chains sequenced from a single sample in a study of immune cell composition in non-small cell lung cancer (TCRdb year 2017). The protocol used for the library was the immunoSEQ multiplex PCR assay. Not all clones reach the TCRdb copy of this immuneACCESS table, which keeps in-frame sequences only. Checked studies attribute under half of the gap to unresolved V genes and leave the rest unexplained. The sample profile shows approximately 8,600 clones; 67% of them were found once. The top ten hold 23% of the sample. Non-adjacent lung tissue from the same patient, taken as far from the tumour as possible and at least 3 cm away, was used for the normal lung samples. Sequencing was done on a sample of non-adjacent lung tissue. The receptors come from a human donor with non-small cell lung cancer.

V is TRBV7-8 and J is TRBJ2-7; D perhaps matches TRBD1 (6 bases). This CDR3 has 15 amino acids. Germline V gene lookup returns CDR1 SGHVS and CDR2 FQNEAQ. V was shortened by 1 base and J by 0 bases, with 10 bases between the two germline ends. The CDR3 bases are TGTGCCAGCAGCTTAGGCTCAGGGGCCTCCTACGAGCAGTACTTC. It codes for CASSLGSGASYEQYF.

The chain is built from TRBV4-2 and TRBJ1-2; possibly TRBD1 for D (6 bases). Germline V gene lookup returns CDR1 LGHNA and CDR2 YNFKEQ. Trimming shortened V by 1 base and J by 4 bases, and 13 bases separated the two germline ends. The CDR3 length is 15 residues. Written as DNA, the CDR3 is TGTGCCAGCAGCCAAGGCAGGGGTGTTGGCTATGGCTACACCTTC. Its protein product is CASSQGRGVGYGYTF.

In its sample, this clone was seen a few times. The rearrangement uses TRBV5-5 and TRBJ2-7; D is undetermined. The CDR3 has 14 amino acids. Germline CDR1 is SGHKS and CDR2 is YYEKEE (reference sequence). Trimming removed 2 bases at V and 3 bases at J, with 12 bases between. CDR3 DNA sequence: TGTGCCAGCAGCTTATCGGTCGAGATCTACGAGCAGTACTTC. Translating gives CASSLSVEIYEQYF. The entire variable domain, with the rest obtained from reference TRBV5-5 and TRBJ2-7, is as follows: DAGVTQSPTHLIKTRGQQVTLRCSPISGHKSVSWYQQVLGQGPQFIFQYYEKEERGRGNFPDRFSARQFPNYSSELNVNALLLGDSALYLCASSLSVEIYEQYFGPGTRLTVT.

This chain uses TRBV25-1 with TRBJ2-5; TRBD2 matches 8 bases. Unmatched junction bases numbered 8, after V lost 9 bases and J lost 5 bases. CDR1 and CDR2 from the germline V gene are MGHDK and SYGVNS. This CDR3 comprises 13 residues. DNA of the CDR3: TGTGCCAGTTCAGCGGGGGCCGAGGAGACCCAGTACTTC. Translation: CASSAGAEETQYF.

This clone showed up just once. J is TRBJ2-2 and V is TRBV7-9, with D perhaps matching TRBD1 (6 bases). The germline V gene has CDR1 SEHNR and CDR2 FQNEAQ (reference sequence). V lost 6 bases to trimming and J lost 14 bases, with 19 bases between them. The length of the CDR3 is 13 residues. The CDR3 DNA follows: TGTGCCAGCAGGCCACTAACAGGGTACGAACTGTTTTTT. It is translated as CASRPLTGYELFF.

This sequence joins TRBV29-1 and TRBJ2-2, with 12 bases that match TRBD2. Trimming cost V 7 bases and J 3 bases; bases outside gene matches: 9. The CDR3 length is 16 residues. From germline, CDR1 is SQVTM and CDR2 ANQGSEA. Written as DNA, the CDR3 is TGCAGCGCCACCCTAGCGGGGGGGCCAGACACCGGGGAGCTGTTTTTT. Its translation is CSATLAGGPDTGELFF.

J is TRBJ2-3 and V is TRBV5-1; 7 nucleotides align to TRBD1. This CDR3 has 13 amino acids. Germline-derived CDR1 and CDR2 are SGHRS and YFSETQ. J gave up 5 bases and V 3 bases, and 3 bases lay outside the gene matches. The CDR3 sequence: CASSSGQVDTQYF. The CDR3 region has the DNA TGCGCCAGCAGCTCAGGACAGGTAGATACGCAGTATTTT.

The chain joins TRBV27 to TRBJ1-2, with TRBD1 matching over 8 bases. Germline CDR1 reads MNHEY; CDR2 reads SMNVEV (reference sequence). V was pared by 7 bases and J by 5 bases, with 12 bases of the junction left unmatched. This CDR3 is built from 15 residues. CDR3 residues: CASTKIGQGTYGYTF. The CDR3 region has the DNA TGTGCCAGCACCAAAATAGGACAGGGCACATATGGCTACACCTTC.

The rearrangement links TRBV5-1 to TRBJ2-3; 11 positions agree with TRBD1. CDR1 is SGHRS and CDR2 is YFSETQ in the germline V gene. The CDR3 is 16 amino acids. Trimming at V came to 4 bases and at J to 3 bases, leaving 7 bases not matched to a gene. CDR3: CASSPRDRGLTDTQYF. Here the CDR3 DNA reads TGCGCCAGCAGCCCCCGGGACAGGGGGTTGACAGATACGCAGTATTTT.

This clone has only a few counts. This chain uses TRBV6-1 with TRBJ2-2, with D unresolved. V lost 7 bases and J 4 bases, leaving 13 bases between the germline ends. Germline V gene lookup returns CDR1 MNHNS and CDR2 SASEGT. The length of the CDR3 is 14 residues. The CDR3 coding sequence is TGTGCCAGCATCCCCAGAAGAACCACCGGGGAGCTGTTTTTT. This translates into CASIPRRTTGELFF.

As DNA, the CDR3 is TGTGCCAGTAGTATAGTTGGTAGTACCCATGAGCAGTTCTTC. This sequence encodes CASSIVGSTHEQFF. The chain couples TRBV19 to TRBJ2-1, with no clear D. Germline CDR1 reads LNHDA; CDR2 reads SQIVND (reference sequence). Trimming left V 1 base short and J 8 bases short, with 12 bases between. This CDR3 is 14 amino acids long.

DNA of the CDR3: TGTGCCAGCAGCCAAGAACAAGGAGAGATGAACACTGAAGCTTTCTTT. Encoded protein: CASSQEQGEMNTEAFF. The chain has TRBV14 and TRBJ1-1; D is undetermined. The V gene lost 0 bases and the J gene lost 0 bases, with 11 bases spanning the gap. The CDR3 is 16 residues long. Germline CDR1 and CDR2: SGHDN and FVKESK.

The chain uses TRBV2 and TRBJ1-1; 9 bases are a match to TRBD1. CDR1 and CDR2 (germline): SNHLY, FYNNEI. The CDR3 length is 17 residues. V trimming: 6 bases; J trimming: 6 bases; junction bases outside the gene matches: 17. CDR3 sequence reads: CASRDEIRDRVNSEAFF. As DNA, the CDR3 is TGTGCCAGCAGGGATGAGATCCGGGACAGGGTTAACTCTGAAGCTTTCTTT.

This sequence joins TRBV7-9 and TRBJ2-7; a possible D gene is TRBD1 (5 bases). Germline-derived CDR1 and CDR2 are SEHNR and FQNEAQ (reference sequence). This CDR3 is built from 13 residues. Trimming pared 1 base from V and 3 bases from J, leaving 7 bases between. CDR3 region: CASSLVDSYEQYF. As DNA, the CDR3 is TGTGCCAGCAGCTTAGTTGACAGCTACGAGCAGTACTTC.

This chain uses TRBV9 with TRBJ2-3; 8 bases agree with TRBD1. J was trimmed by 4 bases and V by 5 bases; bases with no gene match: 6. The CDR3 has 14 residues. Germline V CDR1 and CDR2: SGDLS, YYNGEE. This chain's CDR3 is CASRVLDRADTQYF. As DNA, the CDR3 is TGTGCCAGCAGAGTTTTGGACAGGGCAGATACGCAGTATTTT.

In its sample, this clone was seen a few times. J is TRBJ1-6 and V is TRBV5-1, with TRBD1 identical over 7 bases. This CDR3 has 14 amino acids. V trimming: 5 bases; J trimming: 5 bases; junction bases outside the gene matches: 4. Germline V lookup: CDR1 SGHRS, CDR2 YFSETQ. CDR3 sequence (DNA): TGCGCCAGCAGTCGGGACAGAGATAATTCACCCCTCCACTTT. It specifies CASSRDRDNSPLHF.

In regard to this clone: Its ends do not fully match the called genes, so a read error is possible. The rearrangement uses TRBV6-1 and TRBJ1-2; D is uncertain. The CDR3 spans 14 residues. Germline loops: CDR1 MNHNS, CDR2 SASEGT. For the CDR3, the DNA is TGTGCCATCAGTGAGTCGGAGGAGGTTAAGAGCTACACCTTC. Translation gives CAISESEEVKSYTF.

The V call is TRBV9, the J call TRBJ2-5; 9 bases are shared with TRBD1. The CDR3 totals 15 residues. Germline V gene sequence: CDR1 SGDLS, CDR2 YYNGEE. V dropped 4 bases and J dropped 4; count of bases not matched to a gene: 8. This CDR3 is CASSPEGGQGETQYF. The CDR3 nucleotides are TGTGCCAGCAGCCCTGAGGGGGGACAGGGAGAGACCCAGTACTTC.

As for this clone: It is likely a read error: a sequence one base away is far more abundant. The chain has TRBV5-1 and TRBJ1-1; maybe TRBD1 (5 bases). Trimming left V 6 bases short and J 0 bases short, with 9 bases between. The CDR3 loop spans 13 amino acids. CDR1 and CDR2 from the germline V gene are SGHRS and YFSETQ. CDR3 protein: CASTDKMNTEAFF. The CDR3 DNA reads TGCGCCAGCACGGACAAGATGAACACTGAAGCTTTCTTT.

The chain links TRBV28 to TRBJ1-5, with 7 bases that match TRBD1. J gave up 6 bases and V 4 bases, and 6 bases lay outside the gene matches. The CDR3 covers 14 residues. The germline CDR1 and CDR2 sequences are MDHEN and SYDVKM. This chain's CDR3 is CASSSGQAGQPQHF. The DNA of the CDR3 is TGTGCCAGCAGTTCCGGACAGGCAGGTCAGCCCCAGCATTTT.

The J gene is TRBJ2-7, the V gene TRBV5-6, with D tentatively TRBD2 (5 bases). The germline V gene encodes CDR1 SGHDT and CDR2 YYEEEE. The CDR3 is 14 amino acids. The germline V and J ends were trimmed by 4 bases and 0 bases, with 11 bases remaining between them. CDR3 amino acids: CASSPGRGSYEQYF. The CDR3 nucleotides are TGTGCCAGCAGCCCTGGACGGGGCTCCTACGAGCAGTACTTC.

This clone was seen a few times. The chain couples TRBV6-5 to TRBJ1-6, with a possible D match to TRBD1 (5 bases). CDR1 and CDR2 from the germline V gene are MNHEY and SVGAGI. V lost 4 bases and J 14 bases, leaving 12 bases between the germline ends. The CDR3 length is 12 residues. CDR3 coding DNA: TGTGCCAGCAGTTTCCAGGGTTTATCCCTCCACTTT. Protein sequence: CASSFQGLSLHF.

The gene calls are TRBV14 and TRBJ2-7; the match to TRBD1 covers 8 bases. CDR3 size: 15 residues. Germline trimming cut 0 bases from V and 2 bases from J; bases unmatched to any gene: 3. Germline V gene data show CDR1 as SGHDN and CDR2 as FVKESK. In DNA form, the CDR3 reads TGTGCCAGCAGCCAAGATGGGACAGGAACCTACGAGCAGTACTTC. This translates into CASSQDGTGTYEQYF.

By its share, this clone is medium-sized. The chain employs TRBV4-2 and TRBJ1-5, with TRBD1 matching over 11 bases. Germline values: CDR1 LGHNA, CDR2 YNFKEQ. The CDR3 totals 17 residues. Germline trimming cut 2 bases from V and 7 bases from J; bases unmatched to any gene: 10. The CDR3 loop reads CASSQLGGDRGGQPQHF. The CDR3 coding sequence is TGTGCCAGCAGCCAACTCGGGGGGGACAGGGGGGGACAGCCCCAGCATTTT.

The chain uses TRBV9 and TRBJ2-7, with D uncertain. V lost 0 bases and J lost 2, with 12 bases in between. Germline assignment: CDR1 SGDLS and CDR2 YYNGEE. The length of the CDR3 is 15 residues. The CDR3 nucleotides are TGTGCCAGCAGCGTAGCCTCGACATGGACCTACGAGCAGTACTTC. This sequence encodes CASSVASTWTYEQYF.